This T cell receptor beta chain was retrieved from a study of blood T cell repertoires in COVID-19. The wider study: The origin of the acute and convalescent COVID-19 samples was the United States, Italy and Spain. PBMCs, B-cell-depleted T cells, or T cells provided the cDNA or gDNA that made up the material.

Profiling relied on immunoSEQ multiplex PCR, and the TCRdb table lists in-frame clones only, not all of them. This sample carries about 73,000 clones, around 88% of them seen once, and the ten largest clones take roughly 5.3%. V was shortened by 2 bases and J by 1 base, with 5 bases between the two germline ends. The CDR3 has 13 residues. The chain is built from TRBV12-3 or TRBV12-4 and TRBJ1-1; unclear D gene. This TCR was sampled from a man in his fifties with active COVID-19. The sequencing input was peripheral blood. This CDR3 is CASSLIQNTEAFF. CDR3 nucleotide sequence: TGTGCCAGCAGTTTAATACAGAACACTGAAGCTTTCTTT.